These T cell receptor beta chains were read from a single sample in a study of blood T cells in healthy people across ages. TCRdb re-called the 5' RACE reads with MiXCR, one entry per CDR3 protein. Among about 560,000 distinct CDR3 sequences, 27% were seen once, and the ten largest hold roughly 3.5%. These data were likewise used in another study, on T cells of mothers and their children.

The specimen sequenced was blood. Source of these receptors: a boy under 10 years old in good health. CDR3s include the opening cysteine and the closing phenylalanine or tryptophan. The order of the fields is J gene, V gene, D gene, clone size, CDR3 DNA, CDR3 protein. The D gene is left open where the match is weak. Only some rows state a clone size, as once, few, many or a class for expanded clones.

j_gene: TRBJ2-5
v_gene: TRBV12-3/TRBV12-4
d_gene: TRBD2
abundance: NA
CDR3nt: TGTGCCAGCAGCTTGACTAGCGGGGGTCGAGAGACCCAGTACTTC
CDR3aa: CASSLTSGGRETQYF

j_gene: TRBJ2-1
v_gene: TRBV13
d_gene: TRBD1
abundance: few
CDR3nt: TGTGCCAGCAGCTTAGAGGGGGCAGTTAAGTACAATGAGCAGTTCTTC
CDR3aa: CASSLEGAVKYNEQFF

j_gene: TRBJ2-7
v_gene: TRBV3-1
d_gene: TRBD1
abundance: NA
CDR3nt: TGTGCCAGCAGTTCCGGGACAGGGCCATCCTACGAGCAGTACTTC
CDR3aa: CASSSGTGPSYEQYF

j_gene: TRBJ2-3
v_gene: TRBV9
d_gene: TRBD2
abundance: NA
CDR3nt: TGTGCCAGCACCGGCGGGAGTCACACAGATACGCAGTATTTT
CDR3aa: CASTGGSHTDTQYF

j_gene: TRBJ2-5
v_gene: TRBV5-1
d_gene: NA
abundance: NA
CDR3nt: TGCGCCAGCAGCCCGCCGCAGGGAGGATTAGAGACCCAGTACTTC
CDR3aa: CASSPPQGGLETQYF

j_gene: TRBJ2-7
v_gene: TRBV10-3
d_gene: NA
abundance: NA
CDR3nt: TGTGCCATCAGTGATTTCACTAAGGAGCAGTACTTC
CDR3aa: CAISDFTKEQYF

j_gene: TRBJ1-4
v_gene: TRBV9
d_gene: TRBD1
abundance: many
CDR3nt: TGTGCCAGCAGCGTCGGACAGGGTAATGAAAAACTGTTTTTT
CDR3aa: CASSVGQGNEKLFF

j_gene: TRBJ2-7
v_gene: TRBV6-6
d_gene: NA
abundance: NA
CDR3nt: TGTGCCAGCAGCCTGAGTCTTGTCCCCGAGCAGTACTTC
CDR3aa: CASSLSLVPEQYF

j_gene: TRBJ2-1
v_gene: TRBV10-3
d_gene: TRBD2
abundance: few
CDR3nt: TGTGCCAACGCGGGGGGGCTCTACAATGAGCAGTTCTTC
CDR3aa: CANAGGLYNEQFF

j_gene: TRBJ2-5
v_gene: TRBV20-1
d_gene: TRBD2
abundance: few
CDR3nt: TGCAGTGCTAGCGGGGGGATTCAAGAGACCCAGTACTTC
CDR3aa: CSASGGIQETQYF

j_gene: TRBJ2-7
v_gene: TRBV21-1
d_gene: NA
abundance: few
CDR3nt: TGTGCCAGCAGCCCCCGTGAGGGGTTCTACGAGCAGTACTTC
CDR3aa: CASSPREGFYEQYF

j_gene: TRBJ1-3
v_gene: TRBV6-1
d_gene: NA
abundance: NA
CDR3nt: TGTGCCAGCAGCCACCTTGGGCTTCGGGATTCAGGAAACACCATATATTTT
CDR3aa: CASSHLGLRDSGNTIYF

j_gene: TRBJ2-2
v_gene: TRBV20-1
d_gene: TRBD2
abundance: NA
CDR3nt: TGCAGTGCTAGAGATCGGACTAGCGGGGGGCTCACCGGGGAGCTGTTTTTT
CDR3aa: CSARDRTSGGLTGELFF